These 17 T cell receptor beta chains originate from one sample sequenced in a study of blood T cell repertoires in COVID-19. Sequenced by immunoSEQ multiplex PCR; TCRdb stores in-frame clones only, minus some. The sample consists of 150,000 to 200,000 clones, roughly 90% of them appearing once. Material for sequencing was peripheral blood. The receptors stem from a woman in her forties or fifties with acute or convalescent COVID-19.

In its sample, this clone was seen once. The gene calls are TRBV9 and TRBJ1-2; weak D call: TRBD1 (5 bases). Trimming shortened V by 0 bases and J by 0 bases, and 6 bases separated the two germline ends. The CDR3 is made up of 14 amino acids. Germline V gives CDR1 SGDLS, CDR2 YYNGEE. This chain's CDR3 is CASSVGQTNYGYTF. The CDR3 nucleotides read TGTGCCAGCAGCGTAGGACAGACTAACTATGGCTACACCTTC.

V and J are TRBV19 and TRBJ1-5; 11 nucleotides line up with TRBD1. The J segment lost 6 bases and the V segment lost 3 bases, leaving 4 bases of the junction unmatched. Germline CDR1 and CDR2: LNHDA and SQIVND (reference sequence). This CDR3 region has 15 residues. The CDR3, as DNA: TGTGCCAGTAGTATCCGGGACAGGGGGGTTCAGCCCCAGCATTTT. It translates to CASSIRDRGVQPQHF.

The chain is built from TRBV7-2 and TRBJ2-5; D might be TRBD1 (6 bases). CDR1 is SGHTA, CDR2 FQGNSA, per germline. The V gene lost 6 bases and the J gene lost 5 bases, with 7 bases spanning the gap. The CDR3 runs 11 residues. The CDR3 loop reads CASSQGETQYF. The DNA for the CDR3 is TGTGCCAGCAGTCAGGGGGAGACCCAGTACTTC.

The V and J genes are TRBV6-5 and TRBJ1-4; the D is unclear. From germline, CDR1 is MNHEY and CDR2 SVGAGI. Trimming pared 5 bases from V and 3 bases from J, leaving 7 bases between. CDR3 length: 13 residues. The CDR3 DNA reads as TGTGCCAGCAGTCCCCGAGCTAATGAAAAACTGTTTTTT. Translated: CASSPRANEKLFF.

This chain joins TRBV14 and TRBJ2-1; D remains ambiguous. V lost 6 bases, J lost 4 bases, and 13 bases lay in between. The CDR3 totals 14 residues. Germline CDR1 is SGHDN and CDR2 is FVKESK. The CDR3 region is CASSGSPGYNEQFF. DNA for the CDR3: TGTGCCAGCAGTGGGTCCCCAGGATACAATGAGCAGTTCTTC.

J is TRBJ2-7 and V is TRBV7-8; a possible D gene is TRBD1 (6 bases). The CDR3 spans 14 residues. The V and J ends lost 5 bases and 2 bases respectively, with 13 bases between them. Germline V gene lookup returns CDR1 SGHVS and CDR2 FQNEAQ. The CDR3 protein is CASSPGALPYEQYF. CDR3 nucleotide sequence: TGTGCCAGCAGCCCAGGGGCCCTACCCTACGAGCAGTACTTC.

This CDR3 reads CASSPPSGDTQYF. CDR3 coding DNA: TGTGCCAGCTCACCCCCGTCCGGAGATACGCAGTATTTT. This chain uses TRBV18 with TRBJ2-3; D gene unclear. This CDR3 is 13 amino acids long. Between the trimmed V and J ends, which lost 3 bases and 5 bases, there was a span of 9 bases. The germline gives CDR1 KGHSH, CDR2 LQKENI.

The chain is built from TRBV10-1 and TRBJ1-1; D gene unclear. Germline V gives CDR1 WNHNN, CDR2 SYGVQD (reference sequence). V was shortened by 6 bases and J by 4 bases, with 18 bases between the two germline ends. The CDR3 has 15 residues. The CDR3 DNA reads TGCGCCAGCAGCGACCGGGGAGGGTCGGTCACTGAAGCTTTCTTT. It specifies CASSDRGGSVTEAFF.

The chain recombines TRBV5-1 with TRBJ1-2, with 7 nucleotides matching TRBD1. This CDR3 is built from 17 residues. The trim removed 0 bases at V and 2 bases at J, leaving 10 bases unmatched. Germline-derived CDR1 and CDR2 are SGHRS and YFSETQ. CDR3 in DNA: TGCGCCAGCAGCTTGGATTTCAGTGGCAGGGGGAACTATGGCTACACCTTC. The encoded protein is CASSLDFSGRGNYGYTF. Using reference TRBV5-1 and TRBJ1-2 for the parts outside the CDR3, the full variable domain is KAGVTQTPRYLIKTRGQQVTLSCSPISGHRSVSWYQQTPGQGLQFLFEYFSETQRNKGNFPGRFSGRQFSNSRSEMNVSTLELGDSALYLCASSLDFSGRGNYGYTFGSGTRLTVV.

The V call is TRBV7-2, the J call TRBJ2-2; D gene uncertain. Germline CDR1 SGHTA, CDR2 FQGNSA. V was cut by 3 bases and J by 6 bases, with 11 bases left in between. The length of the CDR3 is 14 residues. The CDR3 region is CASSFYRSPGELFF. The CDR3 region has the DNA TGTGCCAGCAGCTTTTATAGATCCCCCGGGGAGCTGTTTTTT.

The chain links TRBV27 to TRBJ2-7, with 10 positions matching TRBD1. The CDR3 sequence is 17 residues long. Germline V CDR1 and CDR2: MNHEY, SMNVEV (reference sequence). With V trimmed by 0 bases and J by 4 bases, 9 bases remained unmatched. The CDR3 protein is CASSLSPPGTGAYEQYF. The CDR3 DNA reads TGTGCCAGCAGTTTATCACCTCCCGGGACAGGGGCTTACGAGCAGTACTTC.

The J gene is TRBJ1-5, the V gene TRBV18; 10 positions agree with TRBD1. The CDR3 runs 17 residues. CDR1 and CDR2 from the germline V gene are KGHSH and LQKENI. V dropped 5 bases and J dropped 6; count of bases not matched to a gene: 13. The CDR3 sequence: CASSANRRDRGGQPQHF. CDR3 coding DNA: TGTGCCAGCTCAGCTAACCGGCGGGACAGGGGTGGTCAGCCCCAGCATTTT. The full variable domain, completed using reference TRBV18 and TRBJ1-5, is NAGVMQNPRHLVRRRGQEARLRCSPMKGHSHVYWYRQLPEEGLKFMVYLQKENIIDESGMPKERFSAEFPKEGPSILRIQQVVRGDSAAYFCASSANRRDRGGQPQHFGDGTRLSIL.

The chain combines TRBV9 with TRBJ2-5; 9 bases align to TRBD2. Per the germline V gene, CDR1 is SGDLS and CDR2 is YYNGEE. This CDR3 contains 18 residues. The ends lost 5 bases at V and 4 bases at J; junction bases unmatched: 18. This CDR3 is CASSGARGGSGSLETQYF. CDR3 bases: TGTGCCAGCAGTGGGGCCAGAGGTGGTAGCGGGAGCTTAGAGACCCAGTACTTC.

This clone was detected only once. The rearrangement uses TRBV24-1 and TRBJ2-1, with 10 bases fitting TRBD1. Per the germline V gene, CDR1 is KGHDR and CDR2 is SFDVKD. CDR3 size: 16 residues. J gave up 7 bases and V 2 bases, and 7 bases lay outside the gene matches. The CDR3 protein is CATSDSTGGAGNEQFF. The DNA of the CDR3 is TGTGCCACCAGTGATTCGACAGGGGGCGCGGGTAATGAGCAGTTCTTC.

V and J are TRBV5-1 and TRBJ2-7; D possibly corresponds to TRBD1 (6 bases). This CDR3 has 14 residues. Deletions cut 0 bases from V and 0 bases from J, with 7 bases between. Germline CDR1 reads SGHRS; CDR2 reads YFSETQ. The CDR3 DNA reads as TGCGCCAGCAGCTTGGACAGGGTCTCCTACGAGCAGTACTTC. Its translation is CASSLDRVSYEQYF.

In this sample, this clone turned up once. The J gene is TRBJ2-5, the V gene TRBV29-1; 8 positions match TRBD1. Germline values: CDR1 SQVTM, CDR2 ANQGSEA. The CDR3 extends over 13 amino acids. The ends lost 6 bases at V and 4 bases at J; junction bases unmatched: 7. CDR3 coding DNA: TGCAGCGTAGGCAGGGGGCAGTTAGAGACCCAGTACTTC. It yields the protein CSVGRGQLETQYF.

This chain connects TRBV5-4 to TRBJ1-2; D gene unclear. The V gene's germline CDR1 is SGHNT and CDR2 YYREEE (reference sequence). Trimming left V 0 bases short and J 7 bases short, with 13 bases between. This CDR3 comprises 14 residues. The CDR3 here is CASSLVDKKSGYTF. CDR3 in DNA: TGTGCCAGCAGCTTGGTCGACAAAAAGAGTGGCTACACCTTC.